This TCR beta chain stems from a study of T cell responses to AZD1222 COVID-19 vaccine. Overall study findings and caveats: The donor cohort was predominantly white British with a female majority, and clonal diversity may have been underestimated. Along spike, vaccine-associated CD4 TCRs were found throughout, with dominance at 160-218 and 743-854. It was only 6 or 7 AZD1222 recipients who were seropositive at baseline.

Concerning this clone itself: Its target is not known.

Germline V gene lookup returns CDR1 SGDLS and CDR2 YYNGEE. V dropped 0 bases and J dropped 7 bases, with 4 bases sitting between them. This CDR3 contains 12 residues. Profiled with immunoSEQ multiplex PCR; TCRdb holds only in-frame clones, not every one. The sample has about 170,000 clones; approximately 92% are singletons. V and J are TRBV9 and TRBJ2-2; the D is unclear. The origin of this receptor is an adult in good health. Sequences were derived from peripheral blood, sampled on day 0 of AZD1222 vaccination. The CDR3 sequence: CASSVVDGELFF. CDR3 DNA sequence: TGTGCCAGCAGCGTAGTTGACGGGGAGCTGTTTTTT.